These 7 T cell receptor beta chains originate from one sample sequenced in a study of T cell responses to AZD1222 COVID-19 vaccine. Method: immunoSEQ multiplex PCR; TCRdb's copy keeps in-frame clones and lacks some. Found here are some 120,000 clones, around 86% of them singletons; the top ten hold around 3%. Specimen: peripheral blood, collected 28 days after the second AZD1222 dose. All receptors come from an adult who received the AZD1222 COVID-19 vaccine.

This clone was counted once. The chain uses TRBV18 and TRBJ1-1, with D unresolved. V was cut by 2 bases and J by 1 base, with 5 bases left in between. Per the germline V gene, CDR1 is KGHSH and CDR2 is LQKENI. This CDR3 is 13 amino acids long. The CDR3 region is CASSPATNTEAFF. Written as DNA, the CDR3 is TGTGCCAGCTCACCAGCCACGAACACTGAAGCTTTCTTT.

The genes are TRBV2 and TRBJ2-1; D not certain. With 6 bases removed from V and 9 bases from J, the gap between germline ends came to 12 bases. This CDR3 contains 12 residues. Germline-derived CDR1 and CDR2 are SNHLY and FYNNEI. The CDR3 spells CASSPISGEQFF. The CDR3 DNA reads TGTGCCAGCAGCCCTATCTCGGGTGAGCAGTTCTTC.

This chain uses TRBV5-1 with TRBJ2-2; 7 nucleotides match TRBD1. J gave up 3 bases and V 7 bases, and 9 bases lay outside the gene matches. The CDR3 runs 15 residues. The germline gives CDR1 SGHRS, CDR2 YFSETQ. The CDR3 region has the DNA TGCGCCAGCTACACCATCCAGGGGGACACCGGGGAGCTGTTTTTT. Translation: CASYTIQGDTGELFF.

The J gene is TRBJ1-6, the V gene TRBV28; TRBD1 agrees at 11 bases. CDR1 is MDHEN, CDR2 SYDVKM, per germline. Trimming took 2 bases from V and 9 from J; bases not matched to a gene: 3. This CDR3 contains 15 residues. The DNA of the CDR3 is TGTGCCAGCAGTTTACTCGGGACAGGGGGTTCACCCCTCCACTTT. It yields the protein CASSLLGTGGSPLHF.

The rearrangement joins TRBV2 to TRBJ2-7, with D perhaps TRBD1 (5 bases). Trimming stripped 2 bases from V and 5 bases from J, with 13 bases between. This CDR3 is 14 amino acids long. Germline assignment: CDR1 SNHLY and CDR2 FYNNEI. This chain's CDR3 is CASSESAGRDEQYF. CDR3 bases: TGTGCCAGCAGTGAATCCGCAGGGCGAGACGAGCAGTACTTC.

This clone was counted once. This chain connects TRBV15 to TRBJ2-2; 11 nucleotides agree with TRBD2. Germline lookup yields CDR1 LNHNV and CDR2 YYDKDF (reference sequence). With 2 bases clipped from V and 0 bases from J, the junction kept 8 bases outside the gene matches. The CDR3 runs to 19 residues. CDR3 nucleotide sequence: TGTGCCACCAGCAGATTCCATACTAGCGGGGGCGCGAACACCGGGGAGCTGTTTTTT. It codes for CATSRFHTSGGANTGELFF.

The V call is TRBV13, the J call TRBJ2-1, with TRBD1 as a possible D gene (6 bases). From germline, CDR1 is PRHDT and CDR2 FYEKMQ (reference sequence). The CDR3 covers 15 residues. Deletions cut 5 bases from V and 0 bases from J, with 11 bases between. Here the CDR3 reads CASSLDRSSYNEQFF. DNA of the CDR3: TGTGCCAGCAGCCTCGACAGGAGCTCCTACAATGAGCAGTTCTTC.